The sequence of this T cell receptor beta chain was determined in a study of T cells in Graves' hyperthyroidism and ophthalmopathy. Researchers amplified the TCR beta CDR3 regions from RNA transcripts. TCR CDR3 regions were first amplified by RT-PCR with HTBI primers. In TCRdb, the multiplex PCR reads were re-called with MiXCR into one record per CDR3 protein. The repertoire holds fewer than 750,000 distinct CDR3 sequences, with 14% to 15% as singletons. Points from the study as a whole: Blood held most thyroid clonotypes expanded above 0.001 frequency.

This CDR3 spans 15 amino acids. Germline values: CDR1 LNHNV, CDR2 YYDKDF (reference sequence). With 0 bases removed from V and 0 bases from J, the gap between germline ends came to 7 bases. In the ophthalmopathy cohort, Clinical Activity Score was at least 3, NOSPECS grade at least 4, and duration under 3 months. Reasons for excluding patients were uncontrolled infection, other autoimmune disease, pregnancy or lactation. This clonotype was counted at least ten times. The target antigen is unknown. Sample: blood. The clonotype originates from a woman aged 40 to 50 with Graves' ophthalmopathy. The gene calls are TRBV15 and TRBJ2-3; perhaps TRBD1 as D (6 bases). CDR3 sequence reads: CATSREGASTDTQYF. The CDR3 nucleotides read TGTGCCACCAGCAGAGAGGGGGCTAGCACAGATACGCAGTATTTT.